This T cell receptor beta chain is drawn from a study of blood T cell repertoires in COVID-19. Study at large: COVID-19 samples from acute and convalescent phases originated in the United States, Italy and Spain. From T cells, B-cell-depleted T cells, or PBMCs came the material, which was cDNA or gDNA.

Source study methods: Amplification from reference gene primers served as the basis for estimated nucleated cell counts. The assay was immunoSEQ multiplex PCR, and TCRdb's table has in-frame clones only and misses some. V and J calls plus clone size are reproduced from that table; the DNA served to infer D and trimming. Of just over 70,000 clones listed, over 70% are singletons. Germline assignment: CDR1 SGHNT and CDR2 YYREEE (reference sequence). V dropped 4 bases and J dropped 2 bases, with 10 bases sitting between them. CDR3 length: 14 residues. The sequence came from a man aged 70 or older who had recovered from COVID-19. This chain joins TRBV5-4 and TRBJ1-5; D not certain. The sequencing input was peripheral blood. DNA of the CDR3: TGTGCCAGCAGCCAAGACCGGGGCAATCAGCCCCAGCATTTT. Translated: CASSQDRGNQPQHF. Combining the CDR3 with reference TRBV5-4 and TRBJ1-5 gives the whole variable domain ETGVTQSPTHLIKTRGQQVTLRCSSQSGHNTVSWYQQALGQGPQFIFQYYREEENGRGNFPPRFSGLQFPNYSSELNVNALELDDSALYLCASSQDRGNQPQHFGDGTRLSIL.